Below, one T cell receptor (beta chain) is given with its context. These data are taken from a study of T cell responses to AZD1222 COVID-19 vaccine. Whole-study context: Investigators merged groups given second doses at roughly 4 or roughly 12 weeks.

Assay used: immunoSEQ multiplex PCR; TCRdb lists only in-frame clones, some missing. The sample holds about 190,000 clones; about nine tenths are singletons and the top ten take approximately 0.97%. V was pared by 7 bases and J by 7 bases, with 16 bases between. There are 13 residues in the CDR3. In germline, CDR1 is SNHLY, CDR2 FYNNEI. The receptor was derived from an adult in good health. The sample was peripheral blood, taken on day 0 of AZD1222 vaccination. This chain uses TRBV2 with TRBJ1-2, with D tentatively TRBD1 (5 bases). The CDR3 spells CASKAEVGGGYTF. For the CDR3, the DNA is TGTGCCAGCAAGGCCGAAGTTGGGGGTGGCTACACCTTC. The variable domain in full, completed from reference TRBV2 and TRBJ1-2, reads EPEVTQTPSHQVTQMGQEVILRCVPISNHLYFYWYRQILGQKVEFLVSFYNNEISEKSEIFDDQFSVERPDGSNFTLKIRSTKLEDSAMYFCASKAEVGGGYTFGSGTRLTVV.